Presented here are 21 T cell receptor beta chains from one specimen sequenced in a study of blood T cell repertoires in COVID-19. Profiling relied on immunoSEQ multiplex PCR, and the TCRdb table lists in-frame clones only, not all of them. This sample has 200,000 to 250,000 clones, with around 89% found just once. The sample comprised PBMCs or T cells enriched from blood (not recorded which). The origin of the receptors is a young woman in a cohort exposed to, infected with or recovered from COVID-19 (not recorded which).

This clone was counted a single time. This chain links TRBV5-8 with TRBJ2-1, with no clear D. V gave up 1 base and J gave up 6 bases, with 8 bases separating them. Germline CDR1 is SGHTS and CDR2 is YDEGEE. CDR3 size: 13 residues. CDR3: CASSLYSGNEQFF. In DNA form, the CDR3 reads TGTGCCAGCAGCTTGTACTCGGGCAATGAGCAGTTCTTC. The full variable domain, in which reference TRBV5-8 and TRBJ2-1 provide the parts outside the CDR3, is EAGVTQSPTHLIKTRGQQATLRCSPISGHTSVYWYQQALGLGLQFLLWYDEGEERNRGNFPPRFSGRQFPNYSSELNVNALELEDSALYLCASSLYSGNEQFFGPGTRLTVL.

CDR3 in DNA: TGTGCCAGCGCCGGGACAGAGTACAATGAGCAGTTCTTC. Amino acids: CASAGTEYNEQFF. V usage is TRBV2 and J usage is TRBJ2-1; 7 nucleotides line up with TRBD1. The V segment lost 8 bases and the J segment 4 bases; nucleotides outside the gene matches: 5. The germline V gene encodes CDR1 SNHLY and CDR2 FYNNEI. The CDR3 totals 13 residues.

The chain couples TRBV28 to TRBJ2-1; 8 bases line up with TRBD2. Germline V gives CDR1 MDHEN, CDR2 SYDVKM. The CDR3 consists of 17 residues. Trimming removed 3 bases from V and 0 bases from J; junction bases left unmatched: 7. The CDR3 region has the DNA TGTGCCAGCAGTTTCAAAAGCGGGGGCAACTCCTACAATGAGCAGTTCTTC. Encoded protein: CASSFKSGGNSYNEQFF.

This clone showed up just once. This chain uses TRBV10-3 with TRBJ2-5; 12 bases agree with TRBD1. Germline V lookup: CDR1 ENHRY, CDR2 SYGVKD. The CDR3 runs 15 residues. J gave up 5 bases and V 10 bases, and 11 bases lay outside the gene matches. The CDR3 sequence is CATTARDRGLETQYF. The CDR3 nucleotides read TGTGCCACCACAGCCCGGGACAGGGGGCTCGAGACCCAGTACTTC.

The rearrangement links TRBV19 to TRBJ1-5; 10 bases are shared with TRBD1. Unmatched junction bases numbered 11, after V lost 4 bases and J lost 5 bases. Germline CDR1 LNHDA, CDR2 SQIVND (reference sequence). CDR3 length: 17 amino acids. CDR3 in DNA: TGTGCCAGTAGTAGCTCCCCGGGACAGGGGCCCGATCAGCCCCAGCATTTT. Protein product: CASSSSPGQGPDQPQHF. The entire variable domain, with the rest obtained from reference TRBV19 and TRBJ1-5, is as follows: DGGITQSPKYLFRKEGQNVTLSCEQNLNHDAMYWYRQDPGQGLRLIYYSQIVNDFQKGDIAEGYSVSREKKESFPLTVTSAQKNPTAFYLCASSSSPGQGPDQPQHFGDGTRLSIL.

This clone was counted many times. The chain recombines TRBV2 with TRBJ1-2; 10 bases fit TRBD1. The V segment lost 9 bases and the J segment 8 bases; nucleotides outside the gene matches: 6. CDR3 length equals 12 residues. From germline, CDR1 is SNHLY and CDR2 FYNNEI. CDR3 nucleotides: TGTGCCAGTAACCGGGACAGGGGCGGCTACACCTTC. This encodes CASNRDRGGYTF.

This clone was recorded only once. The V call is TRBV7-8, the J call TRBJ1-4; no firm D call. Germline values: CDR1 SGHVS, CDR2 FQNEAQ. Trimming took off 2 bases at V and 0 bases at J, with 10 bases between the two ends. CDR3 length equals 16 residues. The CDR3 bases are TGTGCCAGCAGCTTATCAGTCGGGACAACTAATGAAAAACTGTTTTTT. Encoded protein: CASSLSVGTTNEKLFF.

V is TRBV2 and J is TRBJ2-3, with TRBD1 matching 9 bases. The CDR3 spans 13 residues. V shed 6 bases and J 6 bases; nucleotides not matched to a gene: 4. Germline V gives CDR1 SNHLY, CDR2 FYNNEI. The DNA of the CDR3 is TGTGCCAGCAGCGGGGACAGGGAGGATACGCAGTATTTT. Translated, it gives CASSGDREDTQYF.

The V and J genes are TRBV19 and TRBJ2-2, with 9 bases that match TRBD2. The germline CDR1 and CDR2 sequences are LNHDA and SQIVND (reference sequence). This CDR3 spans 17 amino acids. V dropped 3 bases and J dropped 2; count of bases not matched to a gene: 7. The CDR3 nucleotides are TGTGCCAGTAGTATTCATTGGCGGGAGGGCAACACCGGGGAGCTGTTTTTT. Protein sequence: CASSIHWREGNTGELFF.

The chain carries TRBV2 and TRBJ1-2; D not certain. The CDR3 is made up of 12 amino acids. Trimming shortened V by 3 bases and J by 4 bases, and 6 bases separated the two germline ends. CDR1 is SNHLY, CDR2 FYNNEI, per germline. For the CDR3, the DNA is TGTGCCAGCAGTGAGCACTTCTATGGCTACACCTTC. Translating it yields CASSEHFYGYTF.

CDR3 protein: CASSWTGLCDNQPQHF. CDR3 nucleotide sequence: TGCGCCAGCAGTTGGACAGGGCTGTGTGACAATCAGCCCCAGCATTTT. This chain connects TRBV23-1 to TRBJ1-5; TRBD1 matches 8 bases. TRBV23-1 is an open reading frame whose function is uncertain. V was clipped by 5 bases and J by 3 bases; unmatched bases: 9. This CDR3 region has 16 residues.

CDR3 bases: TGTGCCAGCGGGGCGGGAGGGGACAATGAGCAGTTCTTC. Translation gives CASGAGGDNEQFF. The chain carries TRBV2 and TRBJ2-1; TRBD2 agrees at 9 bases. The V segment lost 8 bases and the J segment 5 bases; nucleotides outside the gene matches: 4. Per the germline V gene, CDR1 is SNHLY and CDR2 is FYNNEI. CDR3 length equals 13 residues.

This chain joins TRBV29-1 and TRBJ1-1, with D uncertain. V was trimmed by 5 bases and J by 1 base, leaving 14 bases between them. CDR1 and CDR2 (germline): SQVTM, ANQGSEA. This CDR3 is built from 14 residues. The CDR3 loop is CSVTRAGWNTEAFF. The CDR3 DNA follows: TGCAGCGTTACTCGTGCAGGATGGAACACTGAAGCTTTCTTT. Complete variable domain (other parts from reference TRBV29-1 and TRBJ1-1): SAVISQKPSRDICQRGTSLTIQCQVDSQVTMMFWYRQQPGQSLTLIATANQGSEATYESGFVIDKFPISRPNLTFSTLTVSNMSPEDSSIYLCSVTRAGWNTEAFFGQGTRLTVV.

J is TRBJ1-1 and V is TRBV7-6, with a weak D call TRBD1 (5 bases). The V end was cut by 1 base, the J end by 7 bases, with 13 bases between. Germline CDR1 SGHVS, CDR2 FNYEAQ. The CDR3 runs to 14 residues. The CDR3 region has the DNA TGTGCCAGCAGCTTAGAAACCCAGGGTGTTGAAGCTTTCTTT. This gives the protein CASSLETQGVEAFF.

This chain connects TRBV11-3 to TRBJ1-2, with 9 bases lining up with TRBD1. The CDR3 has 16 residues. The germline CDR1 and CDR2 sequences are SGHNT and YENEEA. The trim removed 5 bases at V and 4 bases at J, leaving 11 bases unmatched. The CDR3 DNA sequence: TGTGCCAGCAGCCCCGGGACAGGGCTTTCTATCTATGGCTACACCTTC. It codes for CASSPGTGLSIYGYTF. Drawing the rest from reference TRBV11-3 and TRBJ1-2, the complete variable domain is EAGVVQSPRYKIIEKKQPVAFWCNPISGHNTLYWYLQNLGQGPELLIRYENEEAVDDSQLPKDRFSAERLKGVDSTLKIQPAELGDSAVYLCASSPGTGLSIYGYTFGSGTRLTVV.

The chain employs TRBV3-1 (or the pseudogene TRBV3-2) and TRBJ2-3, with 8 bases lining up with TRBD1. The junction had 6 bases not matched to a gene; V was cut back by 4 bases and J by 3 bases. CDR3 length: 15 residues. In germline, CDR1 is LGHDT, CDR2 YNNKEL (reference sequence). The CDR3 DNA is TGTGCCAGCAGCCCGAGACAGGGGAGGACAGATACGCAGTATTTT. Translating gives CASSPRQGRTDTQYF.

The V gene is TRBV4-2, the J gene TRBJ2-7; 11 nucleotides align to TRBD1. V lost 2 bases, J lost 2 bases, and 2 bases stayed unmatched. CDR3 size: 15 residues. The germline gives CDR1 LGHNA, CDR2 YNFKEQ. As DNA, the CDR3 is TGTGCCAGCAGCCAAACGGGACAGGGGGCCTACGAGCAGTACTTC. This sequence encodes CASSQTGQGAYEQYF.

This clone was seen once. This rearrangement joins TRBV9 to TRBJ2-1, with D tentatively TRBD1 (6 bases). CDR1 and CDR2 (germline): SGDLS, YYNGEE. The CDR3 totals 14 residues. V lost 3 bases and J lost 3, with 10 bases in between. The CDR3 DNA sequence: TGTGCCAGCAGCGGAGGGACACACTACAATGAGCAGTTCTTC. Translation: CASSGGTHYNEQFF.

The chain recombines TRBV11-3 with TRBJ2-5, with 7 nucleotides matching TRBD2. Looked up from germline, CDR1 is SGHNT and CDR2 is YENEEA. Losses at the gene ends were 4 bases for V and 7 bases for J; bases not matched to a gene: 12. This CDR3 region has 15 residues. The CDR3 loop reads CASSSRGSEGGTQYF. The DNA of the CDR3 is TGTGCCAGCAGCTCCCGCGGGAGTGAGGGTGGGACCCAGTACTTC.

The rearrangement uses TRBV6-5 and TRBJ2-5; TRBD2 agrees at 11 bases. J gave up 5 bases and V 4 bases, and 9 bases lay outside the gene matches. The length of the CDR3 is 16 residues. Germline values: CDR1 MNHEY, CDR2 SVGAGI. The CDR3 is CASSSLSGGARETQYF. The CDR3 DNA reads as TGTGCCAGCAGTTCCCTTAGCGGGGGGGCCAGGGAGACCCAGTACTTC.

This chain connects TRBV27 to TRBJ2-3; 11 positions agree with TRBD1. Germline assignment: CDR1 MNHEY and CDR2 SMNVEV (reference sequence). The trim removed 2 bases at V and 1 base at J, leaving 11 bases unmatched. The length of the CDR3 is 19 residues. DNA for the CDR3: TGTGCCAGCAGTTTACGCACCCCTAGGGGACAGGGGGGCACAGATACGCAGTATTTT. It codes for CASSLRTPRGQGGTDTQYF.